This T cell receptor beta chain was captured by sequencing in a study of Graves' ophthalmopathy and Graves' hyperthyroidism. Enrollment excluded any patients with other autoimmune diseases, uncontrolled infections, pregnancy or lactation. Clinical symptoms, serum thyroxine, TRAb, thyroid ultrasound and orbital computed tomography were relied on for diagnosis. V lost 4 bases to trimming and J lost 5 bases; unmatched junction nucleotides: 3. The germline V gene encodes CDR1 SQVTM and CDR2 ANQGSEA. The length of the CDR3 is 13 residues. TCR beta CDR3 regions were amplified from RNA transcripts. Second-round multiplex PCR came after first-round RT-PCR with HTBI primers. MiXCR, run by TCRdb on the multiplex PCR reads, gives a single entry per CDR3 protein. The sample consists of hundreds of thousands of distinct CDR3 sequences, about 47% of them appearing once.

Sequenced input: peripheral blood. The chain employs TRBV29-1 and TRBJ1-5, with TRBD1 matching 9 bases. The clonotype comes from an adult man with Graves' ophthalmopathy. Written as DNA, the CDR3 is TGCAGCGTTGGGGACAGGGCGGATCAGCCCCAGCATTTT. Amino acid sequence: CSVGDRADQPQHF.